This T cell receptor beta chain was sequenced for a study of response to subunit inactivated influenza vaccine. Study observations and caveats: Researchers suggested that each seasonal influenza vaccination recruits few new T cells.

This clonotype was observed a few times. Its antigen is undetermined. TCRdb re-derived calls from the RT-PCR reads in MiXCR, one entry per CDR3 protein. The sample consists of hundreds of thousands of distinct CDR3 sequences, around 9.9% of them appearing once. V dropped 3 bases and J dropped 12; count of bases not matched to a gene: 13. The germline V gene encodes CDR1 DFQATT and CDR2 SNEGSKA (reference sequence). The CDR3 extends over 13 amino acids. The chain carries TRBV20-1 and TRBJ1-1; TRBD1 matches 7 bases. The sequences come from PBMCs from blood, collected roughly 47 days after vaccination. The source of this sequence is a man aged 50-60 years who received an inactivated influenza vaccine. The CDR3 spells CSARDRPEGATFF. The CDR3 coding sequence is TGCAGTGCTAGGGACAGGCCAGAAGGCGCGACTTTCTTT.